These 28 T cell receptor beta chains were all obtained from the same sample, sequenced in a study of T cell responses to AZD1222 COVID-19 vaccine. Repertoires were generated with immunoSEQ multiplex PCR, while TCRdb's copy carries only in-frame clones and drops some. The table has approximately 110,000 clones, 75% to 90% seen once. The specimen was peripheral blood, collected 28 days after the second AZD1222 dose. All receptors derive from an adult who received the AZD1222 COVID-19 vaccine.

The chain carries TRBV4-3 and TRBJ1-3; D ambiguous. V lost 1 base to trimming and J lost 4 bases, with 14 bases between them. Germline CDR1 LGHNA, CDR2 YSLEER. There are 16 residues in the CDR3. CDR3 DNA: TGCGCCAGCAGCCAAGTCGTGGCTGGGCGCGGAAACACCATATATTTT. Protein sequence: CASSQVVAGRGNTIYF.

The chain has TRBV6-2 or TRBV6-3 and TRBJ2-2, with D uncertain. With 2 bases removed from V and 7 bases from J, the gap between germline ends came to 8 bases. The CDR3 loop spans 13 amino acids. Germline loops: CDR1 MNHEY, CDR2 SVGEGT. CDR3 coding DNA: TGTGCCAGCAGTTACGGGCTGAACGGGGAGCTGTTTTTT. It translates to CASSYGLNGELFF.

J is TRBJ2-5 and V is TRBV7-6; possible D gene TRBD1, 6 bases. With 5 bases removed from V and 0 bases from J, the gap between germline ends came to 10 bases. CDR3 length: 14 residues. Germline values: CDR1 SGHVS, CDR2 FNYEAQ. The CDR3 coding sequence is TGTGCCAGCAGCACGGACAGCGACCAAGAGACCCAGTACTTC. This translates into CASSTDSDQETQYF.

The rearrangement uses TRBV11-3 and TRBJ2-5; 13 nucleotides match TRBD2. This CDR3 is 15 amino acids long. Germline CDR1 is SGHNT and CDR2 is YENEEA. The junction had 4 bases not matched to a gene; V was cut back by 5 bases and J by 4 bases. The CDR3 DNA follows: TGTGCCAGCAGCGATCGGACTAGCGGGAGAGAGACCCAGTACTTC. As protein: CASSDRTSGRETQYF.

This chain links TRBV28 with TRBJ2-5; a possible D gene is TRBD2 (6 bases). The V gene's germline CDR1 is MDHEN and CDR2 SYDVKM. Trimming left V 6 bases short and J 3 bases short, with 26 bases between. The CDR3 runs 18 residues. In nucleotides, the CDR3 is TGTGCCAGCAGCCTACTGGGACTTCGGGGCTTTGATAAAGAGACCCAGTACTTC. Encoded protein: CASSLLGLRGFDKETQYF.

The chain couples TRBV27 to TRBJ2-7; D ambiguous. With 2 bases removed from V and 2 bases from J, the gap between germline ends came to 7 bases. The CDR3 is 13 residues long. Germline-derived CDR1 and CDR2 are MNHEY and SMNVEV (reference sequence). CDR3 sequence reads: CASSLIGTYEQYF. The CDR3 DNA reads as TGTGCCAGCAGTTTAATCGGTACCTACGAGCAGTACTTC.

This clone was seen a handful of times. The rearrangement uses TRBV6-5 and TRBJ2-7; the D gene is possibly TRBD1 (6 bases). The germline V gene has CDR1 MNHEY and CDR2 SVGAGI. V shed 7 bases and J shed 1 base, with 14 bases lying between them. There are 14 residues in the CDR3. The DNA for the CDR3 is TGTGCCAGCACCCCGCTAGGGGGTTCCTACGAGCAGTACTTC. Translating gives CASTPLGGSYEQYF.

The chain links TRBV7-9 to TRBJ1-2; 7 nucleotides line up with TRBD1. V dropped 5 bases and J dropped 2; count of bases not matched to a gene: 8. The CDR3 runs 15 residues. Germline values: CDR1 SEHNR, CDR2 FQNEAQ (reference sequence). CDR3 nucleotide sequence: TGTGCCAGCAGCCCAGGACAGGTCGCCAACTATGGCTACACCTTC. This codes for CASSPGQVANYGYTF.

V usage is TRBV7-2 and J usage is TRBJ2-7; tentatively, D is TRBD2 (6 bases). Germline lookup yields CDR1 SGHTA and CDR2 FQGNSA. V lost 5 bases, J lost 5 bases, and 19 bases lay in between. The CDR3 is 15 amino acids. The CDR3 region has the DNA TGTGCCAGCAGCCAGGAGGGGAGCCGGAGCCACGAGCAGTACTTC. The encoded protein is CASSQEGSRSHEQYF. Combining the CDR3 with reference TRBV7-2 and TRBJ2-7 gives the whole variable domain GAGVSQSPSNKVTEKGKDVELRCDPISGHTALYWYRQSLGQGLEFLIYFQGNSAPDKSGLPSDRFSAERTGGSVSTLTIQRTQQEDSAVYLCASSQEGSRSHEQYFGPGTRLTVT.

The rearrangement links TRBV7-2 to TRBJ1-1, with D unresolved. Trimming took off 0 bases at V and 1 base at J, with 3 bases between the two ends. Germline CDR1 SGHTA, CDR2 FQGNSA. The CDR3 is made up of 13 amino acids. The CDR3 sequence is CASSLAGNTEAFF. The CDR3 DNA reads TGTGCCAGCAGCTTAGCCGGGAACACTGAAGCTTTCTTT. The whole variable domain, filled in from reference TRBV7-2 and TRBJ1-1, reads GAGVSQSPSNKVTEKGKDVELRCDPISGHTALYWYRQSLGQGLEFLIYFQGNSAPDKSGLPSDRFSAERTGGSVSTLTIQRTQQEDSAVYLCASSLAGNTEAFFGQGTRLTVV.

The CDR3 DNA follows: TGTGCCAGCAGCGACGGGGGAAACTCCGTCGACAACAATGAGCAGTTCTTC. It encodes CASSDGGNSVDNNEQFF. This chain joins TRBV9 and TRBJ2-1; D may be TRBD2 (6 bases). This CDR3 contains 17 residues. Trimming pared 3 bases from V and 5 bases from J, leaving 21 bases between. The germline V gene encodes CDR1 SGDLS and CDR2 YYNGEE.

This rearrangement joins TRBV7-6 to TRBJ2-1, with TRBD2 identical over 12 bases. Per the germline V gene, CDR1 is SGHVS and CDR2 is FNYEAQ. The CDR3 length is 16 residues. V dropped 3 bases and J dropped 3; count of bases not matched to a gene: 3. CDR3 in amino acids: CASSFQTSGSYNEQFF. CDR3 sequence (DNA): TGTGCCAGCAGCTTTCAGACTAGCGGGAGCTACAATGAGCAGTTCTTC.

CDR3 amino acids: CASSLTGVTGEQYF. The CDR3 DNA reads as TGTGCCAGCAGCCTAACGGGAGTCACGGGAGAGCAGTACTTC. The chain couples TRBV25-1 to TRBJ2-7; possible D gene TRBD2, 6 bases. The V end lost 6 bases, the J end lost 7 bases, and 19 bases lay between the germline ends. Germline V CDR1 and CDR2: MGHDK, SYGVNS. The CDR3 is 14 amino acids.

This clone was counted a single time. The chain joins TRBV6-5 to TRBJ2-7, with 11 bases aligning to TRBD1. The germline V gene encodes CDR1 MNHEY and CDR2 SVGAGI. Unmatched junction bases numbered 9, after V lost 5 bases and J lost 6 bases. This CDR3 region has 15 residues. CDR3 residues: CASSRPRTGGAEQYF. The CDR3 DNA follows: TGTGCCAGCAGTCGGCCTCGGACAGGGGGCGCCGAGCAGTACTTC.

The V call is TRBV11-2, the J call TRBJ1-1; no definite D call. V lost 2 bases, J lost 3 bases, and 13 bases lay in between. The germline V gene has CDR1 SGHAT and CDR2 FQNNGV. The length of the CDR3 is 15 residues. The chain's CDR3 is CASSLSAVSYTEAFF. In DNA form, the CDR3 reads TGTGCCAGCAGCTTATCGGCAGTTTCATACACTGAAGCTTTCTTT. Drawing the rest from reference TRBV11-2 and TRBJ1-1, the complete variable domain is EAGVAQSPRYKIIEKRQSVAFWCNPISGHATLYWYQQILGQGPKLLIQFQNNGVVDDSQLPKDRFSAERLKGVDSTLKIQPAKLEDSAVYLCASSLSAVSYTEAFFGQGTRLTVV.

V usage is TRBV19 and J usage is TRBJ1-5; TRBD1 might be the D (6 bases). The CDR3 totals 15 residues. Germline V gene lookup returns CDR1 LNHDA and CDR2 SQIVND (reference sequence). The germline V and J ends were trimmed by 6 bases and 6 bases, with 18 bases remaining between them. CDR3 DNA sequence: TGTGCCAGTAGCCTACAGGGAAATTACGGTCAGCCCCAGCATTTT. Translating gives CASSLQGNYGQPQHF.

The rearrangement joins TRBV6-5 to TRBJ2-1; D possibly matches TRBD1 or TRBD2 (5 bases each). Trimming took off 2 bases at V and 6 bases at J, with 11 bases between the two ends. Per the germline V gene, CDR1 is MNHEY and CDR2 is SVGAGI. The CDR3 spans 14 residues. The CDR3 region is CASSYGGFVNEQFF. The CDR3 bases are TGTGCCAGCAGTTACGGGGGATTCGTCAATGAGCAGTTCTTC.

The V and J genes are TRBV7-2 and TRBJ2-3; 16 nucleotides line up with TRBD2. After removal of 1 base from V and 6 bases from J, the junction contained 1 base not matched to a gene. CDR1 and CDR2 from the germline V gene are SGHTA and FQGNSA. The length of the CDR3 is 16 residues. The CDR3 spells CASSLVGLAGGDTQYF. The CDR3 region has the DNA TGTGCCAGCAGCTTAGTGGGACTAGCGGGGGGGGATACGCAGTATTTT. The full variable domain, with the rest looked up from reference TRBV7-2 and TRBJ2-3, is GAGVSQSPSNKVTEKGKDVELRCDPISGHTALYWYRQSLGQGLEFLIYFQGNSAPDKSGLPSDRFSAERTGGSVSTLTIQRTQQEDSAVYLCASSLVGLAGGDTQYFGPGTRLTVL.

This sequence joins TRBV6-1 and TRBJ1-5; no reliable D call. The CDR3 is made up of 12 amino acids. V lost 2 bases to trimming and J lost 6 bases, with 5 bases between them. CDR1 MNHNS and CDR2 SASEGT come from the germline V gene. CDR3 coding DNA: TGTGCCAGCAGTGAATGGGGTCAGCCCCAGCATTTT. It specifies CASSEWGQPQHF.

The table lists this clone with a count of one. The CDR3 here is CATSREGTGDEKLFF. CDR3 bases: TGTGCCACCAGCAGAGAGGGGACAGGGGATGAAAAACTGTTTTTT. The V call is TRBV15, the J call TRBJ1-4; 10 nucleotides agree with TRBD1. Germline V lookup: CDR1 LNHNV, CDR2 YYDKDF (reference sequence). The CDR3 is 15 residues long. V lost 0 bases to trimming and J lost 6 bases; unmatched junction nucleotides: 1.

This chain uses TRBV18 with TRBJ2-7, with 9 bases lining up with TRBD1. V lost 4 bases to trimming and J lost 2 bases; unmatched junction nucleotides: 6. There are 15 residues in the CDR3. The V gene's germline CDR1 is KGHSH and CDR2 LQKENI. The CDR3 coding sequence is TGTGCCAGCTCACTACAGGGGGCTCTTACCTACGAGCAGTACTTC. Protein sequence: CASSLQGALTYEQYF.

V usage is TRBV7-9 and J usage is TRBJ2-5; D not resolved. The V end was cut by 5 bases, the J end by 5 bases, with 12 bases between. This CDR3 region has 13 residues. Germline CDR1 reads SEHNR; CDR2 reads FQNEAQ (reference sequence). The CDR3 sequence is CASSLWTGETQYF. In DNA, the CDR3 is TGTGCCAGCAGCCTATGGACGGGCGAGACCCAGTACTTC.

V usage is TRBV6-5 and J usage is TRBJ1-1; maybe TRBD1 (6 bases). Trimming stripped 5 bases from V and 8 bases from J, with 15 bases between. CDR1 and CDR2 (germline): MNHEY, SVGAGI. CDR3 length: 13 amino acids. CDR3 in amino acids: CASSTGMRGEAFF. The CDR3 DNA sequence: TGTGCCAGCAGTACAGGCATGAGGGGGGAAGCTTTCTTT.

This rearrangement joins TRBV28 to TRBJ1-4, with 10 nucleotides matching TRBD1. The germline CDR1 and CDR2 sequences are MDHEN and SYDVKM. This CDR3 has 13 amino acids. Germline trimming cut 9 bases from V and 4 bases from J; bases unmatched to any gene: 2. Written as DNA, the CDR3 is TGTGCCAGGGGGACAGGGGTTAATGAAAAACTGTTTTTT. It yields the protein CARGTGVNEKLFF.

The chain couples TRBV28 to TRBJ2-1; 7 bases are a match to TRBD1. V lost 3 bases, J lost 15 bases, and 11 bases stayed unmatched. Germline CDR1 reads MDHEN; CDR2 reads SYDVKM. This CDR3 comprises 13 residues. The CDR3 DNA sequence: TGTGCCAGCAGTTTCCGTTTGACAGGGCTGCTGTTCTTC. This encodes CASSFRLTGLLFF.

The chain links TRBV21-1 to TRBJ2-2; the table's D call, TRBD2, was not checked against the DNA. TRBV21-1 is a recognized pseudogene. The CDR3 runs 17 residues. The CDR3 DNA follows: TGTGCCAGCAGCCGAAGGGGTCGGGAGGGCCTCACCGGGGAGCTGTTTTTT. Translated, it gives CASSRRGREGLTGELFF.

The chain couples TRBV7-5 to TRBJ2-1; TRBD2 is taken as the D call from the table, unchecked against the DNA. TRBV7-5 has pseudogene status. The CDR3 covers 13 residues. In DNA form, the CDR3 reads TGTGCCAGAGTGCGGGTCTCCTACAATGAGCAGTTCTTC. Encoded protein: CARVRVSYNEQFF.

V is TRBV5-6 and J is TRBJ2-2; a weak D match, TRBD2 (6 bases). Trimming removed 2 bases at V and 5 bases at J, with 16 bases between. Germline CDR1 SGHDT, CDR2 YYEEEE. The CDR3 covers 16 residues. The CDR3 here is CASSFRTYGGTGELFF. The CDR3 bases are TGTGCCAGCAGCTTTAGGACGTATGGGGGGACCGGGGAGCTGTTTTTT.